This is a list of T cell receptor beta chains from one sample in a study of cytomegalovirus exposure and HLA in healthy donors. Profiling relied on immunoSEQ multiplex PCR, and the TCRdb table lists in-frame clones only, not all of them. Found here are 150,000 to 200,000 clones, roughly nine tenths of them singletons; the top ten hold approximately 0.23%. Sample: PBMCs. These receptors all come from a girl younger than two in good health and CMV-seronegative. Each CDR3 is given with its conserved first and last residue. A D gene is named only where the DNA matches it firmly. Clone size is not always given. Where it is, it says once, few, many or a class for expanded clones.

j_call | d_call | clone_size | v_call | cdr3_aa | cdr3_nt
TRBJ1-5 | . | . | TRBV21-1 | CASSKSEGPHQPQHF | TGTGCCAGCAGCAAATCCGAGGGCCCCCATCAGCCCCAGCATTTT
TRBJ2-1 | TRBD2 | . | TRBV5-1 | CASSWAGGGAPLNEQFF | TGCGCCAGCAGCTGGGCGGGGGGCGGGGCCCCCTTAAATGAGCAGTTCTTC
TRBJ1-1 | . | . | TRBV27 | CASRTQGYMNTEAFF | TGTGCCAGCAGAACACAGGGATACATGAACACTGAAGCTTTCTTT
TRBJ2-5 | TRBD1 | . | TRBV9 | CASSVGTGKETQYF | TGTGCCAGCAGCGTGGGGACAGGGAAGGAGACCCAGTACTTC
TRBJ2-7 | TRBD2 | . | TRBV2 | CASSDGTSRYEQYF | TGTGCCAGCAGTGACGGGACTAGCCGCTACGAGCAGTACTTC
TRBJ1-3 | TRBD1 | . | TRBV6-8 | CASSLTFFTGVGNTIYF | TGTGCCAGCAGTTTAACCTTCTTTACAGGGGTTGGAAACACCATATATTTT
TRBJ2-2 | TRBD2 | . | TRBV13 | CASSPGLAGRNTGELFF | TGTGCCAGCAGCCCTGGACTAGCGGGGAGGAACACCGGGGAGCTGTTTTTT
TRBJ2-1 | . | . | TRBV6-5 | CASSYYPGGTNEQFF | TGTGCCAGCAGTTATTACCCCGGAGGGACCAATGAGCAGTTCTTC
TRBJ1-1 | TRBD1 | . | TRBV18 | CASLSQGALGTEAFF | TGTGCCAGCCTATCTCAGGGGGCTCTTGGCACTGAAGCTTTCTTT
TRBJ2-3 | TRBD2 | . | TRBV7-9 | CASSSASGRTDTQYF | TGTGCCAGCAGCTCCGCTAGCGGGAGGACAGATACGCAGTATTTT
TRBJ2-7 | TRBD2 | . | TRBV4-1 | CASSLRPGTSGTYEQYF | TGCGCCAGCAGCCTTCGACCAGGGACTAGCGGGACCTACGAGCAGTACTTC
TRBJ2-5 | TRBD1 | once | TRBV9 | CASSADRVYQETQYF | TGTGCCAGCAGCGCGGACAGGGTGTACCAAGAGACCCAGTACTTC
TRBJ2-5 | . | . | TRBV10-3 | CAISESAGDGTETQYF | TGTGCCATCAGTGAGTCAGCCGGGGATGGTACAGAGACCCAGTACTTC
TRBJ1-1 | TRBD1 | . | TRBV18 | CASSSRQGMNTEAFF | TGTGCCAGCTCATCCAGACAGGGTATGAACACTGAAGCTTTCTTT
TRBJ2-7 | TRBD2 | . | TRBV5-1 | CASSLTSGGPSYEQYF | TGCGCCAGCAGCTTAACTAGCGGGGGACCCTCCTACGAGCAGTACTTC
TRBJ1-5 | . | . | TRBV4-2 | CASSQDRDQPQHF | TGTGCCAGCAGCCAAGATCGGGATCAGCCCCAGCATTTT
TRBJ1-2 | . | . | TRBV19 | CASSIVGSTNYGYTF | TGTGCCAGTAGTATAGTTGGCAGTACTAACTATGGCTACACCTTC
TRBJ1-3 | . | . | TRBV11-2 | CASSTQGNTIYF | TGTGCCAGCAGCACTCAGGGCAACACCATATATTTT
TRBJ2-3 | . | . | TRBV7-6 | CASSFGSQGRDTQYF | TGTGCCAGCAGCTTCGGCTCCCAGGGGAGAGATACGCAGTATTTT
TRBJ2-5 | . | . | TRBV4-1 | CATPNSGAPQETQYF | TGCGCCACCCCTAACTCAGGGGCCCCTCAGGAGACCCAGTACTTC
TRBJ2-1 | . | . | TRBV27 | CASSLMGGSYNEQFF | TGTGCCAGCAGTTTAATGGGGGGCTCCTACAATGAGCAGTTCTTC
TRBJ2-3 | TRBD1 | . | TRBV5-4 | CASSSARDRDTDTQYF | TGTGCCAGCAGCTCTGCCCGGGACAGGGACACAGATACGCAGTATTTT
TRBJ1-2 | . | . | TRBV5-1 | CASSGLIAAGYTF | TGCGCCAGCAGCGGACTCATAGCGGCCGGCTACACCTTC
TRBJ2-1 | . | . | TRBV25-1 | CASSYTPRADNEQFF | TGTGCCAGCAGTTACACCCCGCGGGCAGACAATGAGCAGTTCTTC
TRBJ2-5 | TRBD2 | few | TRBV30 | CAWSVQKLAGVKAETQYF | TGTGCCTGGAGTGTACAAAAACTAGCGGGAGTTAAGGCAGAGACCCAGTACTTC
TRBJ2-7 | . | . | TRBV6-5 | CASSDRWTPDEQYF | TGTGCCAGCAGTGACCGATGGACTCCCGACGAGCAGTACTTC
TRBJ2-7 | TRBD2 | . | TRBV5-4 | CASSLGTSGAYEQYF | TGTGCCAGCAGCCTCGGGACTAGCGGAGCCTACGAGCAGTACTTC
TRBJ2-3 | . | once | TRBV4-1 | CASSQVHGSADTQYF | TGCGCCAGCAGCCAAGTTCATGGTAGCGCGGATACGCAGTATTTT
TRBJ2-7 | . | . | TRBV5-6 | CASSLGQGGYEQYF | TGTGCCAGCAGCTTGGGACAAGGGGGCTACGAGCAGTACTTC